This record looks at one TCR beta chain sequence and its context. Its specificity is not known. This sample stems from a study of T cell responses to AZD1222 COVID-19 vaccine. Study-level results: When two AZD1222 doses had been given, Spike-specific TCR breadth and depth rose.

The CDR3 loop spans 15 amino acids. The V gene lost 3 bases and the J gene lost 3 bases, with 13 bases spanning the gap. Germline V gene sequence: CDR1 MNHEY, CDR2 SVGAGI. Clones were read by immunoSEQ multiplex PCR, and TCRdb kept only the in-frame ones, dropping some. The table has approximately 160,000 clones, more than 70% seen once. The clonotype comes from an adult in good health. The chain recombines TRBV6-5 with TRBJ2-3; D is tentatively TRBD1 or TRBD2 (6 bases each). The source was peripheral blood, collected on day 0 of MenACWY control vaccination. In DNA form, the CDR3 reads TGTGCCAGCAGTTATCGGGGGCGGTGGACAGATACGCAGTATTTT. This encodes CASSYRGRWTDTQYF.